This TCR beta chain was retrieved from a study of patients and donors after allogeneic stem cell transplantation. The CDR3 loop spans 16 amino acids. Trimming left V 0 bases short and J 7 bases short, with 16 bases between. The germline CDR1 and CDR2 sequences are MNHEY and SMNVEV (reference sequence). TCRdb re-derived calls from the RT-PCR reads in MiXCR, one entry per CDR3 protein. The sample records 150,000 to 200,000 distinct CDR3 sequences, roughly 30% being singletons. This clonotype was observed at least ten times. The source of this sequence is a human donor who was either an allogeneic HSCT recipient or a stem cell or donor lymphocyte infusion donor (not recorded which). It is not recorded whose cells these are; they may come from a transplant donor. The sample taken for sequencing was blood, either unsorted or a sorted T cell fraction (not recorded which). The chain recombines TRBV27 with TRBJ1-5; D remains ambiguous. CDR3 DNA sequence: TGTGCCAGCAGTTTATCGAGCAGGTCCCGTTTCCAGCCCCAGCATTTT. Translation: CASSLSSRSRFQPQHF.